This entry concerns a single T cell receptor beta chain. Its antigen remains unknown. The sample is drawn from a study of shared clonotypes between healthy human individuals. Investigators spread the genomic DNA of each subset evenly over several immunoSEQ plates. Sorted-subset replicate PCR reactions contained 200 ng DNA, corresponding to about 30,000 T cell genomes. This table comes from immunoSEQ multiplex PCR, and its TCRdb copy is limited to in-frame clones, with some not included. Seen here are around 1.9 million clones, around 93% observed once, and the top ten hold about 1.7%. The naive CD8 subset, CD45RO-negative cells positively selected for CCR7, excluded terminally differentiated effector memory CD45RA+ cells. Study-wide findings and caveats: Approximately 5% of naive CD4 clonotypes were shared across a handful of donors.

The length of the CDR3 is 13 residues. From germline, CDR1 is SGHDN and CDR2 FVKESK. Trimming took off 4 bases at V and 5 bases at J, with 11 bases between the two ends. Sequenced sample: naive CD8+ T cells from PBMCs. This sequence joins TRBV14 and TRBJ1-1, with D possibly being TRBD1 (5 bases). The sequence came from a man aged 18 to 30 in good health. Some clones in this sample may be carry-over from other donors' samples. The CDR3 loop is CASSPLEGTEAFF. In DNA form, the CDR3 reads TGTGCCAGCAGCCCTCTAGAGGGGACTGAAGCTTTCTTT.